These 9 T cell receptor beta chains originate from one sample sequenced in a study of CD8 T cells in ankylosing spondylitis. TCRdb re-analysed the 5' RACE reads in MiXCR, keeping a single row per CDR3 protein. The table has just over 350,000 distinct CDR3 sequences, about 20% seen once. Sequences were obtained from blood, either unsorted or a sorted T cell fraction (not recorded which). Receptor source: a male donor with ankylosing spondylitis or in good health (not recorded which).

V is TRBV28 and J is TRBJ2-7, with a possible D match to TRBD2 (6 bases). CDR3 size: 16 residues. CDR1 and CDR2 (germline): MDHEN, SYDVKM. V lost 5 bases and J lost 6, with 23 bases in between. CDR3 protein: CASSPYLRREYGEQYF. The CDR3, as DNA: TGTGCCAGCAGTCCGTACCTTCGGAGGGAATACGGCGAGCAGTACTTC. Full variable domain (missing parts from reference TRBV28 and TRBJ2-7): DVKVTQSSRYLVKRTGEKVFLECVQDMDHENMFWYRQDPGLGLRLIYFSYDVKMKEKGDIPEGYSVSREKKERFSLILESASTNQTSMYLCASSPYLRREYGEQYFGPGTRLTVT.

This clonotype was seen more than once but under ten times. This rearrangement joins TRBV4-1 to TRBJ2-1; D is uncertain. This CDR3 is 13 amino acids long. Per the germline V gene, CDR1 is MGHRA and CDR2 is YSYEKL. Trimming removed 0 bases at V and 10 bases at J, with 10 bases between. CDR3 region: CASSQETSLEQFF. In DNA, the CDR3 is TGCGCCAGCAGCCAAGAAACCTCCCTGGAGCAGTTCTTC.

The CDR3 sequence: CASSPRDFVSYGYTF. The CDR3, as DNA: TGTGCCAGCAGCCCACGGGACTTCGTCTCCTATGGCTACACCTTC. The chain has TRBV5-6 and TRBJ1-2; weak D call: TRBD1 (5 bases). This CDR3 has 15 amino acids. Looked up from germline, CDR1 is SGHDT and CDR2 is YYEEEE. Trimming pared 4 bases from V and 4 bases from J, leaving 17 bases between. Variable domain in full (rest from reference TRBV5-6 and TRBJ1-2): DAGVTQSPTHLIKTRGQQVTLRCSPKSGHDTVSWYQQALGQGPQFIFQYYEEEERQRGNFPDRFSGHQFPNYSSELNVNALLLGDSALYLCASSPRDFVSYGYTFGSGTRLTVV.

This clonotype was picked up a small number of times. The chain combines TRBV7-9 with TRBJ2-7, with 13 positions matching TRBD2. V lost 6 bases to trimming and J lost 4 bases; unmatched junction nucleotides: 6. This CDR3 spans 15 amino acids. The germline V gene encodes CDR1 SEHNR and CDR2 FQNEAQ (reference sequence). This CDR3 is CASRLGTSGEYEQYF. The CDR3, as DNA: TGTGCCAGCAGACTCGGGACTAGCGGGGAATACGAGCAGTACTTC. The entire variable domain, with the rest obtained from reference TRBV7-9 and TRBJ2-7, is as follows: DTGVSQNPRHKITKRGQNVTFRCDPISEHNRLYWYRQTLGQGPEFLTYFQNEAQLEKSRLLSDRFSAERPKGSFSTLEIQRTEQGDSAMYLCASRLGTSGEYEQYFGPGTRLTVT.

This clonotype was seen more than once but under ten times. The genes are TRBV7-9 and TRBJ1-2, with D possibly being TRBD1 (5 bases). Trimming shortened V by 5 bases and J by 2 bases, and 15 bases separated the two germline ends. Germline CDR1 SEHNR, CDR2 FQNEAQ (reference sequence). This CDR3 is 15 amino acids long. The CDR3 spells CASSLGVGQNYGYTF. For the CDR3, the DNA is TGTGCCAGCAGCCTAGGGGTAGGACAAAACTATGGCTACACCTTC.

This clonotype was seen ten or more times. The J gene is TRBJ1-6, the V gene TRBV9; TRBD1 is a possible D gene (5 bases). The CDR3 sequence is 15 residues long. V lost 1 base and J 10 bases, leaving 15 bases between the germline ends. Germline values: CDR1 SGDLS, CDR2 YYNGEE. DNA for the CDR3: TGTGCCAGCAGCGTATTTGGGACCTCGGACTCACCCCTCCACTTT. Translating it yields CASSVFGTSDSPLHF.

This clonotype came up a few times. The genes are TRBV30 and TRBJ2-2, with D uncertain. The germline CDR1 and CDR2 sequences are GTSNPN and SVGIG (reference sequence). The CDR3 consists of 15 residues. V was shortened by 7 bases and J by 0 bases, with 15 bases between the two germline ends. Written as DNA, the CDR3 is TGTGCCTCCCACCCGGGTGAAGCGAACACCGGGGAGCTGTTTTTT. Its translation is CASHPGEANTGELFF.

The chain is built from TRBV12-3 or TRBV12-4 and TRBJ2-7; 7 bases fit TRBD1. V shed 7 bases, J shed 5 bases, and the junction held 8 bases outside the gene matches. This CDR3 has 13 residues. The chain's CDR3 is CASTPQGPHEQYF. The DNA of the CDR3 is TGTGCCAGCACTCCACAGGGGCCCCACGAGCAGTACTTC.

The CDR3 loop reads CASSNLRDNPYNEQFF. CDR3 in DNA: TGTGCCAGCAGCAATCTCCGGGACAACCCCTACAATGAGCAGTTCTTC. The V and J genes are TRBV7-9 and TRBJ2-1; maybe TRBD1 (6 bases). CDR1 SEHNR and CDR2 FQNEAQ come from the germline V gene (reference sequence). V lost 5 bases to trimming and J lost 2 bases, with 16 bases between them. The CDR3 has 16 amino acids.